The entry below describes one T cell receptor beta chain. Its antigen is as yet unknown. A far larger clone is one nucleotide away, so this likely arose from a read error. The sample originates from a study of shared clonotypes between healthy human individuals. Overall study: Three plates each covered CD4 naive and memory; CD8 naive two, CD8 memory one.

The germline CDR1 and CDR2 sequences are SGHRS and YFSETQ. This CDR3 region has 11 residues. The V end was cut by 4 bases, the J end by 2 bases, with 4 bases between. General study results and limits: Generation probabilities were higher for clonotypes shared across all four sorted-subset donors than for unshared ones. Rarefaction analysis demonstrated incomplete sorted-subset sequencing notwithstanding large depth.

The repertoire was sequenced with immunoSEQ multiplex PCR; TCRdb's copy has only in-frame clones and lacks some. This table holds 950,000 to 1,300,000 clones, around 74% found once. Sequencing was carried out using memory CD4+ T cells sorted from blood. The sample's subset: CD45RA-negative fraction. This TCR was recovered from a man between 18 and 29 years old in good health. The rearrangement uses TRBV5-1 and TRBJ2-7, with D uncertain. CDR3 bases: TGCGCCAGCAGCGCCGCCTACGAGCAGTACTTC. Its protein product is CASSAAYEQYF.